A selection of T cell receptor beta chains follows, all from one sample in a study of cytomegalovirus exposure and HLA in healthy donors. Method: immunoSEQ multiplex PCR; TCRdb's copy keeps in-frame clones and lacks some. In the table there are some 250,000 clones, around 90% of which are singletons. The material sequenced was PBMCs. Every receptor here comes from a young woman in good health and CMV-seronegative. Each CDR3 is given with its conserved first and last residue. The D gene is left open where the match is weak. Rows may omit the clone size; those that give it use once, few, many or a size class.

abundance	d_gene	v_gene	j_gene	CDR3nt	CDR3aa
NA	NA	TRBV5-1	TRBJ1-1	TGCGCCAGCAGTTACAGGGCCCTCCGGAACACTGAAGCTTTCTTT	CASSYRALRNTEAFF
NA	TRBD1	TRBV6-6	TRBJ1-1	TGTGCCAGCAGTTACGACAGGGGGCACACTGAAGCTTTCTTT	CASSYDRGHTEAFF
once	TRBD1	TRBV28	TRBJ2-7	TGTGCCAGCAGTTTTCCCGACAGGGGGCGCCGGAGGGAGCAGTACTTC	CASSFPDRGRRREQYF
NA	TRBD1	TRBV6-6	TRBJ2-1	TGTGCCAGCAGCTACAGGGGGTTCCTGTTCTTC	CASSYRGFLFF
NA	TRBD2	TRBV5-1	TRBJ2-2	TGCGCCAGCAGCCCACTAGCGGGGGGGCCGAGCACCGGGGAGCTGTTTTTT	CASSPLAGGPSTGELFF
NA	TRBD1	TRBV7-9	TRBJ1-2	TGTGCCAGCAGCTTCGGACAGGGGGCGGGTGGCTACACCTTC	CASSFGQGAGGYTF
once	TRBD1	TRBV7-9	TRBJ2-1	TGTGCCAGCAGCTGGGACAGGGGCCATGAGCAGTTCTTC	CASSWDRGHEQFF
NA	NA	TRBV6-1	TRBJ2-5	TGTGCCAGCAGACCGACGGGGTCGGAGACCCAGTACTTC	CASRPTGSETQYF
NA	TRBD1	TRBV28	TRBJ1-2	TGTGCCAGCAGTCCAACCCCACAGGGGAACTATGGCTACACCTTC	CASSPTPQGNYGYTF
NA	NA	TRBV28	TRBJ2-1	TGTGCCAGTCAGCGCGGCTCCTACAATGAGCAGTTCTTC	CASQRGSYNEQFF
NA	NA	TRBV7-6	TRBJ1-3	TGTGCCAGCAGCGACAGGGGAAACACCATATATTTT	CASSDRGNTIYF
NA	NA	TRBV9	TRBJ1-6	TGTGCCAGCAGTACAACAGTTACTGTTAATTCACCCCTCCACTTT	CASSTTVTVNSPLHF
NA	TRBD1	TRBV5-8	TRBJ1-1	TGTGCCAGCAGCTACAGGGGGCTTCGGATTGAAGCTTTCTTT	CASSYRGLRIEAFF
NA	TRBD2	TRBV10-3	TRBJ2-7	TGTGCCATCAGTGACCCCGTGCTAGCGGGGCACGAGCAGTACTTC	CAISDPVLAGHEQYF
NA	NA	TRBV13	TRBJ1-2	TGTGCCAGCAGCTTAGGCCTATTCGGGGGGAACTATGGCTACACCTTC	CASSLGLFGGNYGYTF
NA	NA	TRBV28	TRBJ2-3	TGTGCCAGCAGTCTCCCGGGAGATACGCAGTATTTT	CASSLPGDTQYF
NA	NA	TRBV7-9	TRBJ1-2	TGTGCCAGCAGCTTTGGGGACAAATATGGCTACACCTTC	CASSFGDKYGYTF
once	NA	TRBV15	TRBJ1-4	TGTGCCACCAGGGGGCCCGAAAAACTGTTTTTT	CATRGPEKLFF
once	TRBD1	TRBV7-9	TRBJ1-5	TGTGCCAGCAGCCTTGGGACAGACCCTAATCAGCCCCAGCATTTT	CASSLGTDPNQPQHF
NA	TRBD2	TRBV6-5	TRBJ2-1	TGTGCCAGCAGTTACTCGGGGACTAAAGCCAAAAATGAGCAGTTCTTC	CASSYSGTKAKNEQFF
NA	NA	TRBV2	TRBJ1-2	TGTGCCAGCAGTGAAGCCCCCATAGTCTTTGGCTACACCTTC	CASSEAPIVFGYTF
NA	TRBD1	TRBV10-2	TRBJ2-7	TGCGCCAGCATGGGCACAGGGGGCCAATACGAGCAGTACTTC	CASMGTGGQYEQYF
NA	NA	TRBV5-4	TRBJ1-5	TGTGCCAGCAGCAACGGACCAGGGGCTAGCAATCAGCCCCAGCATTTT	CASSNGPGASNQPQHF
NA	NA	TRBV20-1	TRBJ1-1	TGCAGTGCTAGAGTGGAGTTTCGAGCTTTCTTT	CSARVEFRAFF
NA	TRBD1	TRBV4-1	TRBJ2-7	TGCGCCAGCAGCCAAGGGCGATGGACAGGGGGCGAGCAGTACTTC	CASSQGRWTGGEQYF
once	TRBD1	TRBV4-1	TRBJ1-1	TGCGCCAGCAGCCTAGGGACAGCTAGGGCTAACACTGAAGCTTTCTTT	CASSLGTARANTEAFF
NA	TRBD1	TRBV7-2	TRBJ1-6	TGTGCCAGCAGCTTAGAAGACAGGGGTATCTCGCCCCTCCACTTT	CASSLEDRGISPLHF
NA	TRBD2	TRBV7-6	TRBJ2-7	TGTGCCAGCACCGAGAGAGCGGGGGCCAGGTACGAGCAGTACTTC	CASTERAGARYEQYF